This T cell receptor beta chain is drawn from a study of cytomegalovirus exposure and HLA in healthy donors. Regarding the study as a whole: Indistinguishable V segments, including TRBV6-2 and TRBV6-3, were excluded. For most TCR beta V segments, an earlier analysis put the productive rate at about 87% or about 30% of the time. There were some public TCRs occurring in many donors, but most TCR sequences were rare.

The V gene's germline CDR1 is SGHRS and CDR2 YFSETQ. V dropped 1 base and J dropped 5 bases, with 16 bases sitting between them. CDR3 length: 16 residues. With 60 Vbeta and 13 Jbeta primers, the PCR was carried out. Only in-frame clones appear in the TCRdb table, and some are missing; sequencing was by immunoSEQ multiplex PCR. The sample shows 160,000 or so clones, roughly 80% of them seen only once. In its sample, this clone was seen a few times. No antigen is known for it. The chain joins TRBV5-1 to TRBJ2-1; possibly TRBD2 for D (6 bases). What was sequenced was PBMCs. The sequence derives from a woman aged 45-60 years in good health and CMV-seropositive. The CDR3 DNA sequence: TGCGCCAGCAGCTTGAATCCCGGGGGATCCAACAATGAGCAGTTCTTC. Translating it yields CASSLNPGGSNNEQFF.